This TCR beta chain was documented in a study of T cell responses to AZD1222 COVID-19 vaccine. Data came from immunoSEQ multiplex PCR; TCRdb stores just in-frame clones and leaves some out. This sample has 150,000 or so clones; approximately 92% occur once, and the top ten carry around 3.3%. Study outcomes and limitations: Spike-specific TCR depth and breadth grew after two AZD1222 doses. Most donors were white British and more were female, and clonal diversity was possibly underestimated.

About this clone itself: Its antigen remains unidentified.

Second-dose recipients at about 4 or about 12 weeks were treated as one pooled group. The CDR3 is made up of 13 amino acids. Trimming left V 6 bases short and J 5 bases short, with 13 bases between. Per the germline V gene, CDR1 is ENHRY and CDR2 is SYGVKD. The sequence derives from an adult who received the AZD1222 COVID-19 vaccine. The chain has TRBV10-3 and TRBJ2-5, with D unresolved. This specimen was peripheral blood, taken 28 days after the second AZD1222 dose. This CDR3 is CAISGSLGETQYF. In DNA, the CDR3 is TGTGCCATCAGCGGCTCCCTGGGGGAGACCCAGTACTTC.